This T cell receptor beta chain was identified during a study of blood T cell repertoires in COVID-19. The germline CDR1 and CDR2 sequences are MNHNS and SASEGT. CDR3 length: 18 amino acids. V dropped 2 bases and J dropped 6; count of bases not matched to a gene: 14. Assay: immunoSEQ multiplex PCR; the TCRdb copy retains only in-frame clones and omits some. The table includes around 80,000 clones, roughly four fifths detected once. This clone was detected once. The sequenced sample was peripheral blood. The sequence derives from a human donor in a cohort sampled during active COVID-19. The rearrangement links TRBV6-1 to TRBJ1-5; TRBD1 matches at 9 bases. The DNA of the CDR3 is TGTGCCAGCAGTGAACCCCTACAGGGACAGGGAAGGGGTCAGCCCCAGCATTTT. Translating it yields CASSEPLQGQGRGQPQHF.